This T cell receptor beta chain was sequenced for a study of T cell clones after liver transplantation. CDR1 is MNHEY and CDR2 is SMNVEV in the germline V gene (reference sequence). V was clipped by 5 bases and J by 3 bases; unmatched bases: 7. The CDR3 is 15 amino acids. Sequencing was performed with immunoSEQ multiplex PCR; in TCRdb, only in-frame clones are kept and a portion is missing. The sample contains 65,000 to 80,000 clones, approximately 80% of which appear only once. The sequence derives from a human donor who received a liver transplant. The source material was CD4+ T cells from blood, sampled before liver transplant. J is TRBJ1-5 and V is TRBV27; 7 bases fit TRBD1. CDR3 bases: TGTGCCAGCAGTCCCCGGACAGGCCTCAATCAGCCCCAGCATTTT. The encoded protein is CASSPRTGLNQPQHF.